Following are 21 T cell receptor beta chains from one sample sequenced in a study of OX40 agonist ivuxolimab in advanced cancers. This table comes from immunoSEQ multiplex PCR, and its TCRdb copy is limited to in-frame clones, with some not included. The sample holds about 89,000 clones, roughly 88% seen once. The sample consisted of CD4+ or CD8+ T cells sorted from blood, taken in a trial of the OX40 agonist ivuxolimab. These receptor sequences come from an adult with an advanced solid tumor such as melanoma, head and neck, liver or kidney cancer.

This chain links TRBV6-6 with TRBJ1-1, with 7 bases aligning to TRBD1. The CDR3 extends over 13 amino acids. CDR1 and CDR2 (germline): MNHNY, SVGAGI (reference sequence). V lost 5 bases and J lost 6; bases outside the gene matches: 6. The CDR3 DNA is TGTGCCAGCAGTCCGGGACAGAAGGCTGAAGCTTTCTTT. Protein product: CASSPGQKAEAFF.

The chain has TRBV7-7 and TRBJ2-3; D may be TRBD2 (5 bases). Germline V gene lookup returns CDR1 SSHAT and CDR2 FNYEAQ (reference sequence). Trimming removed 3 bases from V and 5 bases from J, with 18 bases in between. CDR3 size: 16 residues. CDR3 in DNA: TGTGCCAGCAGCTTGGGTAGCGCGGGCTCCTTAGATACGCAGTATTTT. It is translated as CASSLGSAGSLDTQYF.

The rearrangement uses TRBV10-3 and TRBJ1-1; the D gene is possibly TRBD1 (6 bases). This CDR3 has 13 amino acids. The V gene lost 2 bases and the J gene lost 6 bases, with 10 bases spanning the gap. Germline V gene lookup returns CDR1 ENHRY and CDR2 SYGVKD. The CDR3 DNA sequence: TGTGCCATCAGTGAGGACAGGAAATCTGAAGCTTTCTTT. This codes for CAISEDRKSEAFF.

CDR3 nucleotides: TGTGCCAGCAGCGTAGGAAGTGGGGATCAGCCCCAGCATTTT. The encoded protein is CASSVGSGDQPQHF. This chain joins TRBV9 and TRBJ1-5; the D is unclear. The V end lost 0 bases, the J end lost 5 bases, and 9 bases lay between the germline ends. The germline CDR1 and CDR2 sequences are SGDLS and YYNGEE. The CDR3 spans 14 residues.

Here the CDR3 reads CSVDRTVSGNTIYF. CDR3 bases: TGCAGCGTTGATAGGACGGTCTCTGGAAACACCATATATTTT. This chain uses TRBV29-1 with TRBJ1-3; D is uncertain. V lost 3 bases and J lost 0, with 9 bases in between. The length of the CDR3 is 14 residues. The germline gives CDR1 SQVTM, CDR2 ANQGSEA.

This clone was seen just once. V is TRBV2 and J is TRBJ1-2; D is unclear. CDR1 and CDR2 (germline): SNHLY, FYNNEI. V shed 3 bases and J shed 4 bases, with 9 bases lying between them. The length of the CDR3 is 13 residues. Here the CDR3 reads CASSEGSTYGYTF. The CDR3 DNA sequence: TGTGCCAGCAGTGAGGGCAGCACCTATGGCTACACCTTC.

The V and J genes are TRBV5-4 and TRBJ2-5, with TRBD1 identical over 7 bases. Per germline, CDR1 SGHNT and CDR2 YYREEE (reference sequence). The CDR3 sequence is 18 residues long. V was clipped by 0 bases and J by 2 bases; unmatched bases: 13. The CDR3 DNA follows: TGTGCCAGCAGCTTGGGGGCCGTGACAGGGTATAGGCAAGAGACCCAGTACTTC. Translated, it gives CASSLGAVTGYRQETQYF.

This chain uses TRBV7-9 with TRBJ2-2; TRBD1 matches 10 bases. The CDR3 totals 16 residues. With 4 bases clipped from V and 4 bases from J, the junction kept 6 bases outside the gene matches. CDR1 and CDR2 from the germline V gene are SEHNR and FQNEAQ (reference sequence). CDR3 DNA sequence: TGTGCCAGCAGCTCCCACGGGACAGGGGTCACCGGGGAGCTGTTTTTT. This translates into CASSSHGTGVTGELFF.

This chain uses TRBV6-6 with TRBJ2-3; possibly TRBD1 for D (5 bases). Germline CDR1 is MNHNY and CDR2 is SVGAGI (reference sequence). This CDR3 region has 16 residues. Trimming removed 2 bases at V and 1 base at J, with 13 bases between. The CDR3 spells CASSYVQSRGTDTQYF. The DNA for the CDR3 is TGTGCCAGCAGTTACGTTCAAAGCAGGGGCACAGATACGCAGTATTTT.

This clone was counted once. This chain connects TRBV6-1 to TRBJ2-3; no reliable D call. CDR1 is MNHNS and CDR2 is SASEGT in the germline V gene. CDR3 length: 16 residues. The germline V and J ends were trimmed by 0 bases and 0 bases, with 10 bases remaining between them. CDR3 nucleotide sequence: TGTGCCAGCAGTGAAGCGCGCACTCCTAGCACAGATACGCAGTATTTT. Amino acids: CASSEARTPSTDTQYF.

The genes are TRBV7-2 and TRBJ2-1, with D perhaps matching TRBD1 or TRBD2 (5 bases each). CDR3 length: 13 residues. V lost 3 bases and J lost 4, with 7 bases in between. The germline V gene has CDR1 SGHTA and CDR2 FQGNSA. CDR3: CASSFGTYNEQFF. As DNA, the CDR3 is TGTGCCAGCAGCTTCGGGACGTACAATGAGCAGTTCTTC.

V is TRBV27 and J is TRBJ1-6; D not resolved. Germline loops: CDR1 MNHEY, CDR2 SMNVEV (reference sequence). V lost 6 bases, J lost 8 bases, and 11 bases lay in between. The CDR3 length is 13 residues. CDR3: CASRQAAYSPLHF. CDR3 DNA: TGTGCCAGCAGGCAGGCGGCCTATTCACCCCTCCACTTT.

The chain uses TRBV27 and TRBJ2-5; D not certain. The tail of the sequence fits TRBJ2-7 better, so the J call may be wrong. The CDR3 is 15 amino acids. The germline V gene has CDR1 MNHEY and CDR2 SMNVEV (reference sequence). The CDR3 region has the DNA TGTGCCAGCACCCCATGGCCCAGAACGGTCCACGAGCAGTACTTC. Amino acids: CASTPWPRTVHEQYF.

V gene TRBV7-2 combines with J gene TRBJ2-3; D remains unclear. V was trimmed by 6 bases and J by 1 base, leaving 11 bases between them. This CDR3 region has 14 residues. Germline CDR1 reads SGHTA; CDR2 reads FQGNSA. This CDR3 reads CASSTAGGTDTQYF. CDR3 in DNA: TGTGCCAGCAGTACGGCAGGTGGCACAGATACGCAGTATTTT.

The V call is TRBV19, the J call TRBJ2-5, with TRBD1 matching 9 bases. After removal of 6 bases from V and 0 bases from J, the junction contained 5 bases not matched to a gene. This CDR3 contains 15 residues. CDR1 is LNHDA, CDR2 SQIVND, per germline (reference sequence). This CDR3 is CASSEDRGYQETQYF. The CDR3 DNA reads TGTGCCAGTAGCGAGGACAGGGGATACCAAGAGACCCAGTACTTC.

The rearrangement links TRBV19 to TRBJ2-1; tentatively, D is TRBD2 (7 bases). Between the trimmed V and J ends, which lost 4 bases and 7 bases, there was a span of 20 bases. The CDR3 runs 16 residues. CDR1 is LNHDA and CDR2 is SQIVND in the germline V gene (reference sequence). Written as DNA, the CDR3 is TGTGCCAGTAGTAACCCCGGGGGGCAAAGGGGTAATGAGCAGTTCTTC. This codes for CASSNPGGQRGNEQFF.

The genes are TRBV4-2 and TRBJ2-7; 8 nucleotides agree with TRBD1. CDR3 length equals 15 residues. Germline-derived CDR1 and CDR2 are LGHNA and YNFKEQ. The junction had 3 bases not matched to a gene; V was cut back by 2 bases and J by 0 bases. CDR3 sequence (DNA): TGTGCCAGCAGCCAAACAGGGGGAAGCTCCTACGAGCAGTACTTC. It translates to CASSQTGGSSYEQYF.

V is TRBV28 and J is TRBJ2-2; D might be TRBD2 (5 bases). The CDR3 sequence is 12 residues long. From germline, CDR1 is MDHEN and CDR2 SYDVKM. This chain's CDR3 is CVTEGNTGELFF. The CDR3 bases are TGTGTGACCGAGGGAAACACCGGGGAGCTGTTTTTT.

This chain links TRBV7-6 with TRBJ2-3, with D perhaps matching TRBD2 (6 bases). The length of the CDR3 is 13 residues. Trimming stripped 1 base from V and 6 bases from J, with 8 bases between. Looked up from germline, CDR1 is SGHVS and CDR2 is FNYEAQ. Written as DNA, the CDR3 is TGTGCCAGCAGCTTAGTTGCGGGGGATACGCAGTATTTT. It encodes CASSLVAGDTQYF.

The CDR3 DNA reads as TGCAGCGTTGCGGAGGTGGGCGAAAAACTGTTTTTT. This encodes CSVAEVGEKLFF. This sequence joins TRBV29-1 and TRBJ1-4; D is undetermined. Germline V gene lookup returns CDR1 SQVTM and CDR2 ANQGSEA. V lost 4 bases to trimming and J lost 8 bases, with 11 bases between them. This CDR3 has 12 residues. The whole variable domain, filled in from reference TRBV29-1 and TRBJ1-4, reads SAVISQKPSRDICQRGTSLTIQCQVDSQVTMMFWYRQQPGQSLTLIATANQGSEATYESGFVIDKFPISRPNLTFSTLTVSNMSPEDSSIYLCSVAEVGEKLFFGSGTQLSVL.

The chain uses TRBV27 and TRBJ2-3; either TRBD1 or TRBD2 may supply D (5 bases each). V gave up 3 bases and J gave up 2 bases, with 18 bases separating them. The CDR3 has 17 residues. The V gene's germline CDR1 is MNHEY and CDR2 SMNVEV (reference sequence). CDR3 loop: CASSFSYPGTITDTQYF. Written as DNA, the CDR3 is TGTGCCAGCAGTTTCTCTTACCCCGGGACCATCACAGATACGCAGTATTTT.